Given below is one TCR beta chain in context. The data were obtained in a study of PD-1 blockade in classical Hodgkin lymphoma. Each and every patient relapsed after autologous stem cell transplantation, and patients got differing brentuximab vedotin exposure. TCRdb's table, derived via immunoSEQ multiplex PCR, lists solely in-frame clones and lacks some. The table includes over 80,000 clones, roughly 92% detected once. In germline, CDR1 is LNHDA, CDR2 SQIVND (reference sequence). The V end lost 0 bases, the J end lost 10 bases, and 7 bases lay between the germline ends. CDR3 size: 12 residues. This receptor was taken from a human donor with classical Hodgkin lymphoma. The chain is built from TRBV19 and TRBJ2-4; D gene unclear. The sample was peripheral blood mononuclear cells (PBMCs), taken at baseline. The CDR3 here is CASSIDARIQYF. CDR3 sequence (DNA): TGTGCCAGTAGTATAGACGCCCGGATTCAGTACTTC.